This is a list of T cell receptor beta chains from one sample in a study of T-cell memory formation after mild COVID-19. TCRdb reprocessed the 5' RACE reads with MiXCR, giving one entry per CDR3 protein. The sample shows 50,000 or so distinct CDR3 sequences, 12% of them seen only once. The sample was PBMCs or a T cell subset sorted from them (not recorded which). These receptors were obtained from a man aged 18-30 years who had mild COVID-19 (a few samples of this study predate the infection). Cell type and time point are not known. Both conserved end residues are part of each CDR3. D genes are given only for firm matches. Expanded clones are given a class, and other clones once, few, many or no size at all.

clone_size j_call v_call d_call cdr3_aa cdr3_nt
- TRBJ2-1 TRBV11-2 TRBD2 CASSLLGGNEQFF TGTGCCAGCAGCTTACTCGGGGGGAATGAGCAGTTCTTC
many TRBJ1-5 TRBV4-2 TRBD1 CASSQDLQGAYQPQHF TGTGCCAGCAGCCAAGATCTGCAGGGGGCTTATCAGCCCCAGCATTTT
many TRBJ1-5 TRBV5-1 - CASSSQGGNQPQHF TGCGCCAGCAGCTCGCAGGGTGGGAATCAGCCCCAGCATTTT
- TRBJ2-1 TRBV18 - CASSLGHSTNEQFF TGTGCCAGCTCACTAGGACACAGCACCAATGAGCAGTTCTTC
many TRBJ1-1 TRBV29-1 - CTGLRNTEAFF TGTACAGGTCTGAGGAACACTGAAGCTTTCTTT
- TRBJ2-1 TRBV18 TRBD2 CASSPPAGGPSYNEQFF TGTGCCAGCTCACCACCCGCGGGGGGGCCCTCCTACAATGAGCAGTTCTTC
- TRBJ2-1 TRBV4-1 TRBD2 CASSHKIAGDSYNEQFF TGCGCCAGCAGCCACAAGATAGCGGGGGACTCCTACAATGAGCAGTTCTTC
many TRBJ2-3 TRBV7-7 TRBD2 CASSPGGYTQYF TGTGCCAGCAGCCCGGGGGGTTATACGCAGTATTTT
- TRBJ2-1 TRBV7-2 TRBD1 CASSNRGDEQFF TGTGCCAGCAGCAACAGGGGGGATGAGCAGTTCTTC
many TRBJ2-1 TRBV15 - CATSRSNRGGNEQFF TGTGCCACCAGCAGATCCAATAGGGGGGGGAATGAGCAGTTCTTC
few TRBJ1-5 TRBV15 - CATSRGGGYNQPQHF TGTGCCACCAGCAGAGGGGGGGGATACAATCAGCCCCAGCATTTT
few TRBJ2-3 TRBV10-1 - CASSEGGASTDTQYF TGCGCCAGCAGTGAGGGGGGAGCTAGCACAGATACGCAGTATTTT
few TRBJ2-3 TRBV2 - CARTSGRQRAQDTQYF TGTGCCAGGACAAGTGGTCGACAGAGGGCTCAAGATACGCAGTATTTT
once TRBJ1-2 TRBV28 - CASSFGVPDYGYTF TGTGCCAGCAGTTTCGGCGTTCCTGACTATGGCTACACCTTC
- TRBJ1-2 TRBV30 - CAWSRDRPYGYTF TGTGCCTGGAGTAGAGACAGGCCCTATGGCTACACCTTC
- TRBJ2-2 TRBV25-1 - CASNRAGSTGELFF TGTGCCAGCAACCGAGCAGGGAGCACCGGGGAGCTGTTTTTT
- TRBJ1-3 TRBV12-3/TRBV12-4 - CASRPSGTSGNTIYF TGTGCCAGCAGGCCTTCCGGGACATCTGGAAACACCATATATTTT
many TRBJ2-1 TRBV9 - CASRGVGAEYNEQFF TGTGCCAGCAGGGGTGTAGGGGCGGAATACAATGAGCAGTTCTTC
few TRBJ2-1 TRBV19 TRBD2 CASSIGLAVGNEQFF TGTGCCAGTAGTATTGGACTAGCGGTTGGTAATGAGCAGTTCTTC
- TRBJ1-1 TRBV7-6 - CASSLEGLGMNTEAFF TGTGCCAGCAGCTTAGAGGGGCTCGGAATGAACACTGAAGCTTTCTTT
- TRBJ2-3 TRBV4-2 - CASSQDHSEQRTDTQYF TGTGCCAGCAGCCAAGATCATAGCGAGCAACGCACAGATACGCAGTATTTT
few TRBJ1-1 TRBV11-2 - CASSLEIGRAGAFF TGTGCCAGCAGCTTAGAGATAGGCAGGGCCGGAGCTTTCTTT